What follows are 21 T cell receptor beta chains derived from one specimen sequenced in a study of T cells in Graves' hyperthyroidism and ophthalmopathy. TCR beta CDR3 regions were amplified from RNA. TCR CDR3 underwent first-round RT-PCR with the HTBI primer set. TCRdb fed the multiplex PCR reads into MiXCR, producing one record per CDR3 protein. This table holds a few hundred thousand distinct CDR3 sequences, 13% to 15% found once. The sequenced sample was blood. The receptors derive from a woman in her forties with Graves' hyperthyroidism.

This clonotype was seen repeatedly, ten times or more. The chain has TRBV11-3 and TRBJ2-7; 7 bases line up with TRBD1. The CDR3 is 16 amino acids. V trimming: 5 bases; J trimming: 0 bases; junction bases outside the gene matches: 10. Germline V gives CDR1 SGHNT, CDR2 YENEEA. The DNA for the CDR3 is TGTGCCAGCAGCCGGAACAGGGGCCTTAGCTCCTACGAGCAGTACTTC. This sequence encodes CASSRNRGLSSYEQYF.

Remarks on this clonotype: A much larger clone differs from this one at a single base, so this may be a read error. The V gene is TRBV2, the J gene TRBJ1-1, with D uncertain. CDR1 and CDR2 from the germline V gene are SNHLY and FYNNEI. The CDR3 length is 14 residues. Trimming left V 6 bases short and J 5 bases short, with 16 bases between. CDR3 residues: CASSSTSGRTEAFF. CDR3 DNA sequence: TGTGCCAGCAGCTCTACGTCGGGTCGGACTGAAGCTTTCTTT.

The J gene is TRBJ2-1, the V gene TRBV20-1; 7 nucleotides agree with TRBD2. This CDR3 spans 17 amino acids. CDR1 and CDR2 from the germline V gene are DFQATT and SNEGSKA (reference sequence). V trimming: 3 bases; J trimming: 4 bases; junction bases outside the gene matches: 15. DNA for the CDR3: TGCAGTGCTAGTACAGAAGAGGGCCCTAGCGGTTACAATGAGCAGTTCTTC. This codes for CSASTEEGPSGYNEQFF.

At least ten counts were recorded for this clonotype. The chain employs TRBV7-9 and TRBJ2-7, with 7 nucleotides matching TRBD1. In germline, CDR1 is SEHNR, CDR2 FQNEAQ (reference sequence). V lost 5 bases to trimming and J lost 7 bases; unmatched junction nucleotides: 11. CDR3 length: 14 residues. The CDR3 region has the DNA TGTGCCAGCAGCACTACAGGGGAATGGTGGGAGCAGTACTTC. Translation: CASSTTGEWWEQYF. Looking up the rest from reference TRBV7-9 and TRBJ2-7 gives the full variable domain: DTGVSQNPRHKITKRGQNVTFRCDPISEHNRLYWYRQTLGQGPEFLTYFQNEAQLEKSRLLSDRFSAERPKGSFSTLEIQRTEQGDSAMYLCASSTTGEWWEQYFGPGTRLTVT.

In its sample, this clonotype was seen a few times. The V gene is TRBV6-1, the J gene TRBJ2-6, with a tentative D call TRBD1 (5 bases). Germline loops: CDR1 MNHNS, CDR2 SASEGT. The CDR3 runs to 16 residues. Trimming took off 4 bases at V and 0 bases at J, with 10 bases between the two ends. DNA for the CDR3: TGTGCCAGCAGTGGAACAGGAATCTCTGGGGCCAACGTCCTGACTTTC. This sequence encodes CASSGTGISGANVLTF.

In its sample, this clonotype was seen many times. The J gene is TRBJ1-1, the V gene TRBV12-3 or TRBV12-4; D is unresolved. The CDR3 consists of 12 residues. Trimming stripped 3 bases from V and 7 bases from J, with 9 bases between. The CDR3 DNA follows: TGTGCCAGCAGTTTTGGCGGCAGTGAAGCTTTCTTT. It encodes CASSFGGSEAFF.

The rearrangement uses TRBV20-1 and TRBJ1-2; 9 positions agree with TRBD1. There are 13 residues in the CDR3. V lost 3 bases to trimming and J lost 6 bases; unmatched junction nucleotides: 5. Germline values: CDR1 DFQATT, CDR2 SNEGSKA (reference sequence). DNA of the CDR3: TGCAGTGCTAGCACGGGACAGGGAGATGGCTACACCTTC. The encoded protein is CSASTGQGDGYTF.

The chain couples TRBV28 to TRBJ2-2; D perhaps matches TRBD1 (5 bases). Germline V gene data show CDR1 as MDHEN and CDR2 as SYDVKM. The CDR3 runs to 12 residues. Trimming stripped 10 bases from V and 7 bases from J, with 13 bases between. CDR3 residues: CAIQGSIGELFF. The DNA for the CDR3 is TGTGCCATTCAGGGTTCTATCGGGGAGCTGTTTTTT.

This clonotype was picked up many times. J is TRBJ2-1 and V is TRBV28; TRBD2 might be the D (6 bases). The CDR3 extends over 17 amino acids. Trimming pared 2 bases from V and 7 bases from J, leaving 21 bases between. Germline loops: CDR1 MDHEN, CDR2 SYDVKM. CDR3 sequence (DNA): TGTGCCAGCAGTTTAGGCCGATTAGCGGCCACGGGAAATGAGCAGTTCTTC. Its translation is CASSLGRLAATGNEQFF.

This clonotype was counted many times. This sequence joins TRBV13 and TRBJ2-7; 7 bases line up with TRBD2. The germline gives CDR1 PRHDT, CDR2 FYEKMQ (reference sequence). The CDR3 length is 13 residues. Germline trimming cut 5 bases from V and 5 bases from J; bases unmatched to any gene: 6. CDR3 region: CASSARGGDEQYF. The CDR3 DNA follows: TGTGCCAGCAGCGCGCGTGGGGGGGACGAGCAGTACTTC.

Ten or more counts support this clonotype. J is TRBJ2-7 and V is TRBV28; D assignment may be TRBD1 or TRBD2 (5 bases each). Germline CDR1 and CDR2: MDHEN and SYDVKM. V dropped 10 bases and J dropped 3 bases, with 19 bases sitting between them. The CDR3 extends over 14 amino acids. The CDR3 region is CAITRDLRGYEQYF. In DNA form, the CDR3 reads TGTGCCATCACCCGGGACCTTAGGGGCTACGAGCAGTACTTC.

This clonotype has a count of ten or more. The chain employs TRBV20-1 and TRBJ1-1; tentatively, D is TRBD1 (5 bases). CDR1 DFQATT and CDR2 SNEGSKA come from the germline V gene (reference sequence). Deletions cut 6 bases from V and 0 bases from J, with 17 bases between. The length of the CDR3 is 15 residues. The CDR3 loop is CSARVQGLMNTEAFF. The CDR3 region has the DNA TGCAGTGCGCGAGTCCAGGGTTTGATGAACACTGAAGCTTTCTTT.

V and J are TRBV5-8 and TRBJ2-5; weak D call: TRBD2 (5 bases). CDR3 length: 12 amino acids. Germline V gene lookup returns CDR1 SGHTS and CDR2 YDEGEE. Trimming took off 10 bases at V and 4 bases at J, with 14 bases between the two ends. The CDR3 nucleotides read TGTGCCCAGCTGGACGGGGTAGAGACCCAGTACTTC. Amino acid sequence: CAQLDGVETQYF.

Ten or more counts support this clonotype. The chain is built from TRBV9 and TRBJ2-1; 8 bases map to TRBD2. V lost 0 bases and J lost 7; bases outside the gene matches: 9. The length of the CDR3 is 16 residues. The germline gives CDR1 SGDLS, CDR2 YYNGEE. CDR3 nucleotides: TGTGCCAGCAGCGTAGCCCTAGCGGGCAGTCAAAATGAGCAGTTCTTC. Its protein is CASSVALAGSQNEQFF.

The chain has TRBV19 and TRBJ1-3, with unresolved D. The ends were cut back, 5 bases at V and 0 bases at J, with 11 bases in the middle. This CDR3 region has 15 residues. Germline V lookup: CDR1 LNHDA, CDR2 SQIVND (reference sequence). CDR3 sequence reads: CASSDVGGSGNTIYF. CDR3 sequence (DNA): TGTGCCAGTAGTGACGTGGGTGGCTCTGGAAACACCATATATTTT.

This clonotype was observed at least ten times. This chain uses TRBV28 with TRBJ1-1, with a weak D call TRBD1 (5 bases). V was cut by 6 bases and J by 3 bases, with 11 bases left in between. The CDR3 is 13 residues long. Per the germline V gene, CDR1 is MDHEN and CDR2 is SYDVKM. The CDR3 region is CASSPGTHTEAFF. For the CDR3, the DNA is TGTGCCAGCAGCCCCGGGACGCACACTGAAGCTTTCTTT.

This clonotype was seen ten or more times. This chain links TRBV7-9 with TRBJ1-2, with D maybe TRBD1 (5 bases). The V end lost 7 bases, the J end lost 2 bases, and 14 bases lay between the germline ends. Looked up from germline, CDR1 is SEHNR and CDR2 is FQNEAQ (reference sequence). This CDR3 spans 14 amino acids. CDR3 amino acids: CASTSGWGNYGYTF. For the CDR3, the DNA is TGTGCCAGCACCTCCGGGTGGGGGAACTATGGCTACACCTTC.

This clonotype was seen repeatedly, ten times or more. J is TRBJ2-1 and V is TRBV12-3 or TRBV12-4; either TRBD1 or TRBD2 may fit D (5 bases each). The CDR3 is made up of 15 amino acids. The V and J ends lost 6 bases and 2 bases respectively, with 14 bases between them. The CDR3 reads CASRVGTWTYNEQFF. The CDR3 DNA sequence: TGTGCCAGCAGGGTGGGGACGTGGACCTACAATGAGCAGTTCTTC.

This clonotype has at least ten counts. This chain uses TRBV5-1 with TRBJ1-1, with no clear D. The CDR3 has 13 residues. V lost 0 bases and J lost 4, with 7 bases in between. Germline CDR1 is SGHRS and CDR2 is YFSETQ. CDR3 nucleotide sequence: TGCGCCAGCAGCTTGGCCAAAGTCACTGAAGCTTTCTTT. Translated, it gives CASSLAKVTEAFF.

This clonotype was recorded only once. This chain uses TRBV19 with TRBJ2-4; TRBD2 is a possible D gene (6 bases). Per the germline V gene, CDR1 is LNHDA and CDR2 is SQIVND (reference sequence). The germline V and J ends were trimmed by 4 bases and 6 bases, with 16 bases remaining between them. CDR3 length: 15 residues. In nucleotides, the CDR3 is TGTGCCAGTAGTAGACTAGAATCGGGTGGAAACATTCAGTACTTC. It translates to CASSRLESGGNIQYF.

This clonotype has a count of ten or more. This chain connects TRBV30 to TRBJ1-1; D is unresolved. V lost 0 bases to trimming and J lost 12 bases, with 11 bases between them. CDR1 is GTSNPN and CDR2 is SVGIG in the germline V gene (reference sequence). The CDR3 runs 11 residues. The CDR3 DNA is TGTGCCTGGAGTGTCCCGCCGGTGACTTTCTTT. It codes for CAWSVPPVTFF. Full variable domain (missing parts from reference TRBV30 and TRBJ1-1): SQTIHQWPATLVQPVGSPLSLECTVEGTSNPNLYWYRQAAGRGLQLLFYSVGIGQISSEVPQNLSASRPQDRQFILSSKKLLLSDSGFYLCAWSVPPVTFFGQGTRLTVV.